The entry below describes one T cell receptor beta chain. Its antigen is undetermined. This entry belongs to a study of cytomegalovirus exposure and HLA in healthy donors. Overall study results and limits: A reported reduction in N-insertions relative to the roughly 700-donor mean was seen in an Asian-associated ancestry cluster in a later analysis. In an earlier analysis, most TCR beta V segments were productive about 87% or about 30% of the time. A link between a missense DCLRE1C variant and TCR beta V- and J-gene trimming emerged from a later analysis.

Healthy bone marrow donors made up the cohort. The CDR3 spans 16 residues. After removal of 2 bases from V and 4 bases from J, the junction contained 10 bases not matched to a gene. Looked up from germline, CDR1 is MNHNY and CDR2 is SVGAGI (reference sequence). The PCR was carried out with 60 Vbeta primers and 13 Jbeta primers. Sequenced by immunoSEQ multiplex PCR; TCRdb stores in-frame clones only, minus some. The table includes around 150,000 clones, roughly three quarters detected once. The sequencing input was PBMCs. This TCR came from a human donor in good health. V is TRBV6-6 and J is TRBJ2-5; 7 bases line up with TRBD2. The CDR3 sequence: CASSYPAGPGGETQYF. The CDR3, as DNA: TGTGCCAGCAGTTACCCTGCGGGCCCGGGGGGAGAGACCCAGTACTTC.